What follows describes a single TCR beta chain. Its antigen is unknown. Trimming took 1 base from V and 4 from J, leaving 10 bases between them. CDR3 length: 14 residues. In germline, CDR1 is LGHDT, CDR2 YNNKEL (reference sequence). This entry comes from a study of Ad26.COV2.S vaccination and SARS-CoV-2 variants. The wider study: Enrolled in COV1001, the donor was in the Ad26.COV2.S trial arm, which received the vaccine. Once or twice, 56 days apart, Ad26.COV2.S was delivered intramuscularly. Overall study results and limits: Comparability of non-spike TCR breadth was observed across vaccine and placebo recipients.

The protocol was immunoSEQ multiplex PCR, while the TCRdb copy is restricted to in-frame clones and leaves out a portion. Of about 350,000 clones listed, more than 85% are singletons. Treatment denoted: approximately 18 received Ad26.COV2.S at low or high dose, single or two shots; several received placebo; per-sample allocation not given. Specimen acquisition occurred on day 63 following the initial vaccine or placebo injection. Vaccination employed an Ad26 vector expressing the Wuhan-strain SARS-CoV-2 spike. The receptor comes from a person aged 18 to 59 who received the Ad26.COV2.S COVID-19 vaccine or a placebo. The gene calls are TRBV3-1 (or the pseudogene TRBV3-2) and TRBJ1-2, with D uncertain. The source material was peripheral blood, sampled in a trial of Ad26.COV2.S vaccine versus placebo. The CDR3 DNA reads as TGTGCCAGCAGCCAAGTTTCAGGAGTCTATGGCTACACCTTC. Translated, it gives CASSQVSGVYGYTF.